The 4 T cell receptor beta chains below all came from one sample that was sequenced in a study of blood T cell repertoires in COVID-19. Clones were sequenced by immunoSEQ multiplex PCR, and TCRdb holds only the in-frame ones, with some missing. The table records 140,000 to 150,000 clones, more than 75% of them present only once. The sequenced sample consisted of PBMCs or T cells enriched from blood (not recorded which). All receptors come from a woman aged 25 to 39 with acute COVID-19.

The chain employs TRBV6-5 and TRBJ2-7, with D perhaps TRBD1 (6 bases). This CDR3 is built from 14 residues. V lost 10 bases and J lost 3, with 19 bases in between. The germline V gene has CDR1 MNHEY and CDR2 SVGAGI. CDR3: CATTKTTGIYEQYF. The CDR3 DNA reads as TGTGCCACCACGAAAACTACAGGGATCTACGAGCAGTACTTC.

The J gene is TRBJ2-1, the V gene TRBV5-1; a weak D match, TRBD2 (5 bases). Trimming shortened V by 0 bases and J by 6 bases, and 7 bases separated the two germline ends. This CDR3 has 13 residues. Germline V CDR1 and CDR2: SGHRS, YFSETQ. The CDR3 sequence is CASSLAGVNEQFF. In nucleotides, the CDR3 is TGCGCCAGCAGCTTGGCCGGGGTCAATGAGCAGTTCTTC.

This chain connects TRBV28 to TRBJ1-5; D is perhaps TRBD1 (6 bases). The V gene lost 1 base and the J gene lost 5 bases, with 12 bases spanning the gap. This CDR3 contains 15 residues. Germline V gene lookup returns CDR1 MDHEN and CDR2 SYDVKM. CDR3 sequence reads: CASSLSSRGDQPQHF. CDR3 in DNA: TGTGCCAGCAGTTTATCTTCCAGGGGTGATCAGCCCCAGCATTTT. The whole variable domain, remainder taken from reference TRBV28 and TRBJ1-5, is DVKVTQSSRYLVKRTGEKVFLECVQDMDHENMFWYRQDPGLGLRLIYFSYDVKMKEKGDIPEGYSVSREKKERFSLILESASTNQTSMYLCASSLSSRGDQPQHFGDGTRLSIL.

The chain is built from TRBV28 and TRBJ2-3; tentatively, D is TRBD2 (5 bases). Germline assignment: CDR1 MDHEN and CDR2 SYDVKM. This CDR3 contains 13 residues. V lost 5 bases and J 6 bases, leaving 12 bases between the germline ends. In nucleotides, the CDR3 is TGTGCCAGCAGTCGGACTGGCTCGGATACGCAGTATTTT. As protein: CASSRTGSDTQYF.